Reported below is one TCR beta chain. Its antigen is as yet unknown. Clones were read by immunoSEQ multiplex PCR, and TCRdb kept only the in-frame ones, dropping some. The top ten hold just over 20% of the sample, which has some 44,000 clones, more than 70% seen once. This sample is drawn from a study of OX40 agonist ivuxolimab in advanced cancers. Study results and caveats: Dosing at 0.1 to 3.0 mg/kg was accompanied by clonal expansion of CD4+ and CD8+ blood T cells by week 6.

CDR3 length: 14 residues. The V end was cut by 2 bases, the J end by 1 base, with 8 bases between. Germline V gene lookup returns CDR1 MNHNS and CDR2 SASEGT. This chain uses TRBV6-1 with TRBJ1-1; D remains unclear. This TCR was sampled from an adult with an advanced solid tumor such as melanoma, head and neck, liver or kidney cancer. Material: CD4+ or CD8+ T cells sorted from blood, obtained in a trial of the OX40 agonist ivuxolimab. CDR3 DNA sequence: TGTGCCAGCAGTGAAATCACGGCGAACACTGAAGCTTTCTTT. Residues: CASSEITANTEAFF.